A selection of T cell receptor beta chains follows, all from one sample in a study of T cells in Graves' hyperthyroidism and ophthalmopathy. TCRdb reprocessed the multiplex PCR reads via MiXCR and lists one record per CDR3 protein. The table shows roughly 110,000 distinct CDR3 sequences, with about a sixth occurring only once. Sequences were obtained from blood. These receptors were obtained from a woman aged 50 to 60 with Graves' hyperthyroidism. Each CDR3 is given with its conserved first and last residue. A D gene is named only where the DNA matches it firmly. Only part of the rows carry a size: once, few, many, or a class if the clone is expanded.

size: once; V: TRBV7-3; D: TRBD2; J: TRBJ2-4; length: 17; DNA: TGTGCCAGCAGCTTGTCCGGGGGGGGGGGGGGGGGGGACATTCAGTACTTC; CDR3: CASSLSGGGGGGDIQYF
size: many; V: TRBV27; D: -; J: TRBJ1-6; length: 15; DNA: TGTGCCAGCAGTTTATCCAGGAACTATAATTCACCCCTCCACTTT; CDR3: CASSLSRNYNSPLHF
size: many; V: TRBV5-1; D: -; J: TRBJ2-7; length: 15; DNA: TGCGCCAGCAGCTTGGCCCCGCAGGGTTTGTACGAGCAGTACTTC; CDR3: CASSLAPQGLYEQYF
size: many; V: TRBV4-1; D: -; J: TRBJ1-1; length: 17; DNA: TGCGCCAGCAGCCAAGGGGGTAGGAAACAGGTCTACTCTGAAGCTTTCTTT; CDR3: CASSQGGRKQVYSEAFF
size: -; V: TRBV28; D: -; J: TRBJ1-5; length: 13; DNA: TGTGCCAGCAAGCGTTGGGGAGAACAGCCCCAGCATTTT; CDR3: CASKRWGEQPQHF
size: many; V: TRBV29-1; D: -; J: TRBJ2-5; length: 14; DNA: TGCAGCGCCGAACACAGGGCGGTCGAGGAGACCCAGTACTTC; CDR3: CSAEHRAVEETQYF
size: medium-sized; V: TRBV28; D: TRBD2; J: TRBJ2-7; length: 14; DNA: TGTGCCAGCAGCCAACTAGCGGAAACAAGGCAGGAGTACTTC; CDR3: CASSQLAETRQEYF
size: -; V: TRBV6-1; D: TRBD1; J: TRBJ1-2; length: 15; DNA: TGTGCCAGCAAGGGGGGGGACAGGGGGAACCATGGCTACACCTTC; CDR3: CASKGGDRGNHGYTF
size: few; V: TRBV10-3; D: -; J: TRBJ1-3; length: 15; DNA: TGTGCCATCAGCGCGACAGTTACCTCTGGAAACACCATATATTTT; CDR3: CAISATVTSGNTIYF
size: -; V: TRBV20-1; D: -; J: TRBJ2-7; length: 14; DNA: TGCAGTGCTAGCCAGCCAAAAGGAGTCTACGAGCAGTACTTC; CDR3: CSASQPKGVYEQYF
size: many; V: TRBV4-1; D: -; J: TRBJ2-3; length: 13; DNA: TGCGCCAGCAGCCAAGGGACCACAGATACGCAGTATTTT; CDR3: CASSQGTTDTQYF
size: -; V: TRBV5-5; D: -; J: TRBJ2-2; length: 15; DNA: TGTGCCAGCATTCCGAGGGACATCTTCACCGGGGAGCTGTTTTTT; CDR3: CASIPRDIFTGELFF
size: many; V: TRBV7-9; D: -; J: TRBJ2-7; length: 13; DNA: TGTGCCAGCAGCCCGAGTCGGCAGACGGAGCAGTACTTC; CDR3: CASSPSRQTEQYF
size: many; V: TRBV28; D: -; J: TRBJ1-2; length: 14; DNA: TGTGCCAGCAGTTTAGGGGGTTTCAACTATGGCTACACCTTC; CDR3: CASSLGGFNYGYTF
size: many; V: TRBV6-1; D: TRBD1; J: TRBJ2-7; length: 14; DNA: TGTGCCAGCAGAGGGGGACAGGGTACCTACGAGCAGTACTTC; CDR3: CASRGGQGTYEQYF
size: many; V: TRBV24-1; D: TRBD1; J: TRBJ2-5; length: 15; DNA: TGTGCCACCAGTGACCCGACAGGGTCCCAAGAGACCCAGTACTTC; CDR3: CATSDPTGSQETQYF
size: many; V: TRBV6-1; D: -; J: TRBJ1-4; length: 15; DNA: TGTGCCAGCATTAAATACGGGAGGGGTAATGAAAAACTGTTTTTT; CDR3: CASIKYGRGNEKLFF
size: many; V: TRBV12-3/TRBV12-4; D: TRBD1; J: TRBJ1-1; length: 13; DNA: TGTGCCAGCAGTGACAGGGTGGTGGCTGAAGCTTTCTTT; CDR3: CASSDRVVAEAFF
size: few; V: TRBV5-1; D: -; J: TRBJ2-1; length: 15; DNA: TGCGCCAGCAGCTTCGAGGGAAGCTCCTACAATGAGCAGTTCTTC; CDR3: CASSFEGSSYNEQFF
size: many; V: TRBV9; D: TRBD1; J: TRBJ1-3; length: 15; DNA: TGTGCCAGCAGCGCGGGACAGGGCGCTGGAAACACCATATATTTT; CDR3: CASSAGQGAGNTIYF
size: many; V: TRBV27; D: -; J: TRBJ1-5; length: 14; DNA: TGTGCCAGCAGCCCCCGGGGGTGGAATCAGCCCCAGCATTTT; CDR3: CASSPRGWNQPQHF
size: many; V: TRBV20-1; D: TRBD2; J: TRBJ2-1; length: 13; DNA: TGCAGTGCTAGTTTAGGCGGGAGTGATGAGCAGTTCTTC; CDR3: CSASLGGSDEQFF
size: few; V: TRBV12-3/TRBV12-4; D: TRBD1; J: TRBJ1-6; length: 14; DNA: TGTGCCAGCAGTTCTCCGGGACAGGGGATCTCCCTCCACTTT; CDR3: CASSSPGQGISLHF
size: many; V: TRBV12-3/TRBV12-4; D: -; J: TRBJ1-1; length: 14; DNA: TGTGCCAGCAGCTATCGGGGGGCGAACACTGAAGCTTTCTTT; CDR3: CASSYRGANTEAFF
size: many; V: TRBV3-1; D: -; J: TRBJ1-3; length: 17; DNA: TGTGCCAGCAGCCAAGCTTCTCGGCCCCGCTCAGGAAACACCATATATTTT; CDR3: CASSQASRPRSGNTIYF
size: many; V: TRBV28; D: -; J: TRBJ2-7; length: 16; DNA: TGTGCCAGCAGTTTAGGCATACGTTCGGGCTCCTACGAGCAGTACTTC; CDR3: CASSLGIRSGSYEQYF
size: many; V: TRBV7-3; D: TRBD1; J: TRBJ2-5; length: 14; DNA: TGTGCCAGCAGCTTACTTGGCAGGGGGTCAACCCAGTACTTC; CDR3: CASSLLGRGSTQYF
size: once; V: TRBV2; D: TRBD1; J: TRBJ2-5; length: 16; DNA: TGTGCCAGCAGGTCGCCGGGACAGGGGGTTCAAGAGACCCAGTACTTC; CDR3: CASRSPGQGVQETQYF
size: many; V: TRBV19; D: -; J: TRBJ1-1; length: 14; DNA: TGTGCCAGCAGTTATCCGGGTGCGAACACTGAAGCTTTCTTT; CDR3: CASSYPGANTEAFF
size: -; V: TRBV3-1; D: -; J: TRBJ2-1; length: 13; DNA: TGTGCCAGCAGCCCCCGTGGGGGCAATGAGCAGTTCTTC; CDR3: CASSPRGGNEQFF
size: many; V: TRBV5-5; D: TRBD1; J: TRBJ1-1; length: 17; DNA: TGTGCCAGCAGCTTAGACTTGACAGGGGATTGGGGCACTGAAGCTTTCTTT; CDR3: CASSLDLTGDWGTEAFF
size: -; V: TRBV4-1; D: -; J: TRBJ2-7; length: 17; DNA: TGCGCCAGCAGCCCGTCCGTGTTAGGGGGAGGGTCCTACGAGCAGTACTTC; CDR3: CASSPSVLGGGSYEQYF
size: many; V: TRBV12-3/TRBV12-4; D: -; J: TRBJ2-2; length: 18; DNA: TGTGCCAGCAGTTTATATGTGGGGGGAGCTAAGAACACCGGGGAGCTGTTTTTT; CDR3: CASSLYVGGAKNTGELFF
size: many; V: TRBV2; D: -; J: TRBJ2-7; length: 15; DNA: TGTGCCAGCAGAGAGAGGACCCTTAGCTCCTACGAGCAGTACTTC; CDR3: CASRERTLSSYEQYF
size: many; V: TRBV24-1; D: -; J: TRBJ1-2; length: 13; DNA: TGTGCCACCAGTGTGGGAACCAACTATGGCTACACCTTC; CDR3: CATSVGTNYGYTF
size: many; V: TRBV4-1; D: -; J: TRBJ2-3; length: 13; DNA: TGCGCCAGCAGCCCCTTTACCGCAGATACGCAGTATTTT; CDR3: CASSPFTADTQYF
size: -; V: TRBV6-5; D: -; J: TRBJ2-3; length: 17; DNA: TGTGCCAGCAGTTCCCCGCCAGGGGGGATTCGCACAGATACGCAGTATTTT; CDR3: CASSSPPGGIRTDTQYF